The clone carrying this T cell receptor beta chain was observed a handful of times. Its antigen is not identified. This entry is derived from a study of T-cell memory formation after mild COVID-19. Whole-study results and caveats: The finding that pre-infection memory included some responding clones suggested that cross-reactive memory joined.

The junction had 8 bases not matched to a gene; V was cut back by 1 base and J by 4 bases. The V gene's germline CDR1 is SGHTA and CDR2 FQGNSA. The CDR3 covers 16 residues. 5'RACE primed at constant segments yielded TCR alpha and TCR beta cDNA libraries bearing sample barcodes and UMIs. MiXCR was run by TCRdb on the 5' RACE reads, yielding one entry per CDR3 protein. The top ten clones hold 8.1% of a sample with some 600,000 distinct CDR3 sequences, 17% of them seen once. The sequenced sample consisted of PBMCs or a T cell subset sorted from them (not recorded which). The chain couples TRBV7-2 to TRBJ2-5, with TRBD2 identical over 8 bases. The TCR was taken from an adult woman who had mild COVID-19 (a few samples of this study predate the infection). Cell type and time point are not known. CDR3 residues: CASSLVAGMGTETQYF. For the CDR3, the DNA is TGTGCCAGCAGCTTAGTAGCGGGGATGGGTACAGAGACCCAGTACTTC.